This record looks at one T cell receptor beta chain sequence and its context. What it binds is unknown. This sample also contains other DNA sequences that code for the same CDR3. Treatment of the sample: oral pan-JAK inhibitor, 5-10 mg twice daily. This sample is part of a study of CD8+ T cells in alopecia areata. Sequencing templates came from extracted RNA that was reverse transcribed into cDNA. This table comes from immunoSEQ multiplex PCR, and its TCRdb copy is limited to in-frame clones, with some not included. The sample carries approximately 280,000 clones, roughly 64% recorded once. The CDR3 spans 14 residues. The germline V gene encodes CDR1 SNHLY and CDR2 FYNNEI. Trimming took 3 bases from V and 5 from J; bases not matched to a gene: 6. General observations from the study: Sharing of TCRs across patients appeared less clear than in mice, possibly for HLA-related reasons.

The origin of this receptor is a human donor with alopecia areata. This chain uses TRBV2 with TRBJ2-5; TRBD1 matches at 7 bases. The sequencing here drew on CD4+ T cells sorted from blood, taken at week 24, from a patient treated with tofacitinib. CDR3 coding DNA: TGTGCCAGCAGTGAGGGCAGGGGACAGGAGACCCAGTACTTC. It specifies CASSEGRGQETQYF.